These 31 T cell receptor beta chains were sequenced from one sample in a study of cytomegalovirus exposure and HLA in healthy donors. Data came from immunoSEQ multiplex PCR; TCRdb stores just in-frame clones and leaves some out. The sample contains about 200,000 clones, more than 65% of which appear only once. Material: PBMCs. These receptors all stem from a woman in her thirties in good health and CMV-seropositive.

This chain uses TRBV27 with TRBJ1-5; D gene ambiguous. Trimming took off 5 bases at V and 4 bases at J, with 9 bases between the two ends. This CDR3 has 13 amino acids. Germline V gene sequence: CDR1 MNHEY, CDR2 SMNVEV (reference sequence). The CDR3 region is CASSQAMNQPQHF. DNA of the CDR3: TGTGCCAGCAGTCAAGCCATGAATCAGCCCCAGCATTTT.

The V and J genes are TRBV29-1 and TRBJ2-1; D possibly corresponds to TRBD2 (5 bases). The CDR3 runs to 12 residues. Between the trimmed V and J ends, which lost 4 bases and 3 bases, there was a span of 7 bases. Germline loops: CDR1 SQVTM, CDR2 ANQGSEA. The CDR3 protein is CSVARVYNEQFF. DNA of the CDR3: TGCAGCGTTGCGCGGGTCTACAATGAGCAGTTCTTC.

J is TRBJ2-1 and V is TRBV6-1; TRBD2 aligns across 7 bases. With 5 bases clipped from V and 1 base from J, the junction kept 5 bases outside the gene matches. The CDR3 loop spans 15 amino acids. Per the germline V gene, CDR1 is MNHNS and CDR2 is SASEGT. Written as DNA, the CDR3 is TGTGCCAGCAGTAGGCGCGGGGGTTCCTACAATGAGCAGTTCTTC. Residues: CASSRRGGSYNEQFF.

On this clone itself: Other DNA sequences in the sample encode the same CDR3. This chain joins TRBV5-1 and TRBJ2-7, with unresolved D. V was trimmed by 0 bases and J by 4 bases, leaving 8 bases between them. Germline lookup yields CDR1 SGHRS and CDR2 YFSETQ. The CDR3 has 13 residues. As DNA, the CDR3 is TGCGCCAGCAGCTTGGGGGCTGATTACGAGCAGTACTTC. Translated: CASSLGADYEQYF.

V gene TRBV7-9 combines with J gene TRBJ2-7; 7 nucleotides align to TRBD1. The J segment lost 5 bases and the V segment lost 10 bases, leaving 17 bases of the junction unmatched. CDR1 and CDR2 (germline): SEHNR, FQNEAQ (reference sequence). The CDR3 is made up of 15 amino acids. The CDR3: CATPLTGPGGDEQYF. CDR3 DNA sequence: TGTGCCACCCCATTGACAGGGCCTGGGGGAGACGAGCAGTACTTC.

The V gene is TRBV19, the J gene TRBJ2-7; TRBD1 matches at 8 bases. There are 14 residues in the CDR3. Germline CDR1 LNHDA, CDR2 SQIVND (reference sequence). V was clipped by 5 bases and J by 6 bases; unmatched bases: 9. The CDR3 spells CASSPRQGLAEQYF. Written as DNA, the CDR3 is TGTGCCAGTAGTCCTAGACAGGGGTTAGCCGAGCAGTACTTC.

This chain connects TRBV29-1 to TRBJ1-1; possible D gene TRBD1, 5 bases. The CDR3 is made up of 14 amino acids. V dropped 4 bases and J dropped 10 bases, with 22 bases sitting between them. Germline V gene sequence: CDR1 SQVTM, CDR2 ANQGSEA. The CDR3 nucleotides are TGCAGCGTTGTTCCGCAGGTGAGCAGGGAAGGAGCTTTCTTT. Translating gives CSVVPQVSREGAFF. Combining the CDR3 with reference TRBV29-1 and TRBJ1-1 gives the whole variable domain SAVISQKPSRDICQRGTSLTIQCQVDSQVTMMFWYRQQPGQSLTLIATANQGSEATYESGFVIDKFPISRPNLTFSTLTVSNMSPEDSSIYLCSVVPQVSREGAFFGQGTRLTVV.

The V and J genes are TRBV5-1 and TRBJ1-1; D is possibly TRBD1 (6 bases). V was trimmed by 2 bases and J by 0 bases, leaving 17 bases between them. Germline CDR1 and CDR2: SGHRS and YFSETQ. This CDR3 comprises 17 residues. The CDR3: CASSFRGSGILNTEAFF. The CDR3 DNA is TGCGCCAGCAGCTTTAGGGGGTCCGGTATACTGAACACTGAAGCTTTCTTT.

The rearrangement uses TRBV7-9 and TRBJ1-1; no clear D gene. Trimming cost V 3 bases and J 6 bases, with 11 bases left between them. Germline-derived CDR1 and CDR2 are SEHNR and FQNEAQ (reference sequence). The CDR3 is 13 amino acids. The CDR3 here is CASSFSSGAEAFF. CDR3 bases: TGTGCCAGCAGCTTTTCTTCAGGTGCTGAAGCTTTCTTT.

The chain joins TRBV2 to TRBJ2-3, with 7 bases identical to TRBD2. Germline trimming cut 8 bases from V and 2 bases from J; bases unmatched to any gene: 10. There are 15 residues in the CDR3. Looked up from germline, CDR1 is SNHLY and CDR2 is FYNNEI. The CDR3 spells CASSRMGLPTDTQYF. As DNA, the CDR3 is TGTGCCAGCTCCCGAATGGGACTACCCACAGATACGCAGTATTTT.

This clone was counted a single time. The chain carries TRBV5-1 and TRBJ2-7; TRBD1 matches at 9 bases. CDR3 size: 13 residues. CDR1 and CDR2 (germline): SGHRS, YFSETQ. Unmatched junction bases numbered 4, after V lost 3 bases and J lost 6 bases. The CDR3 sequence: CASSSGQGREQYF. CDR3 DNA: TGCGCCAGCAGCTCGGGACAGGGTCGCGAGCAGTACTTC.

The V call is TRBV28, the J call TRBJ2-2; TRBD1 is a possible D gene (5 bases). Deletions cut 2 bases from V and 4 bases from J, with 8 bases between. The length of the CDR3 is 14 residues. The germline V gene encodes CDR1 MDHEN and CDR2 SYDVKM. The CDR3 loop is CASSLQGFTGELFF. The CDR3 DNA reads as TGTGCCAGCAGTTTACAGGGTTTCACCGGGGAGCTGTTTTTT.

The CDR3 bases are TGCGCCAGCAGGTGGACAGGGTTCTCCTACGAGCAGTACTTC. This sequence encodes CASRWTGFSYEQYF. The chain recombines TRBV5-1 with TRBJ2-7, with 8 positions matching TRBD1. J lost 0 bases, V lost 5 bases, and 4 bases had no gene match. Germline V lookup: CDR1 SGHRS, CDR2 YFSETQ. This CDR3 has 14 residues.

The gene calls are TRBV5-4 and TRBJ2-1, with 7 bases fitting TRBD2. CDR3 size: 14 residues. V lost 1 base, J lost 4 bases, and 2 bases stayed unmatched. In germline, CDR1 is SGHNT, CDR2 YYREEE (reference sequence). CDR3 in amino acids: CASSLWGGYNEQFF. In DNA form, the CDR3 reads TGTGCCAGCAGCTTGTGGGGGGGGTACAATGAGCAGTTCTTC.

The gene calls are TRBV6-1 and TRBJ2-7; 8 bases agree with TRBD1. Germline V gene data show CDR1 as MNHNS and CDR2 as SASEGT. V lost 8 bases and J lost 6; bases outside the gene matches: 15. This CDR3 has 15 residues. This CDR3 reads CASQIRTGLSGEQYF. CDR3 nucleotide sequence: TGTGCCAGCCAAATCCGGACAGGGCTTTCCGGCGAGCAGTACTTC.

This rearrangement joins TRBV6-5 to TRBJ1-2; perhaps TRBD1 as D (5 bases). Germline values: CDR1 MNHEY, CDR2 SVGAGI. Trimming shortened V by 7 bases and J by 8 bases, and 20 bases separated the two germline ends. This CDR3 has 14 amino acids. The CDR3 protein is CASTPLGVANGYTF. The CDR3 DNA reads TGTGCCAGCACACCCTTAGGGGTCGCTAACGGCTACACCTTC.

The gene calls are TRBV6-5 and TRBJ2-3, with D tentatively TRBD1 (5 bases). V gave up 6 bases and J gave up 1 base, with 8 bases separating them. The length of the CDR3 is 13 residues. CDR1 MNHEY and CDR2 SVGAGI come from the germline V gene. The CDR3, as DNA: TGTGCCAGCAGGACACAGGGCACAGATACGCAGTATTTT. Translated, it gives CASRTQGTDTQYF.

There are a few counts of this clone. In DNA, the CDR3 is TGTGCCAGCCCCCGGGAGCAGTACTTC. It specifies CASPREQYF. J is TRBJ2-7 and V is TRBV28, with D unclear. Trimming left V 8 bases short and J 7 bases short, with 6 bases between. This CDR3 contains 9 residues. Germline assignment: CDR1 MDHEN and CDR2 SYDVKM. Full variable domain (missing parts from reference TRBV28 and TRBJ2-7): DVKVTQSSRYLVKRTGEKVFLECVQDMDHENMFWYRQDPGLGLRLIYFSYDVKMKEKGDIPEGYSVSREKKERFSLILESASTNQTSMYLCASPREQYFGPGTRLTVT.

The V call is TRBV6-1, the J call TRBJ1-1; 7 bases line up with TRBD1. The CDR3 covers 14 residues. Germline values: CDR1 MNHNS, CDR2 SASEGT. V lost 6 bases to trimming and J lost 5 bases; unmatched junction nucleotides: 9. The CDR3 reads CASRSGQLGTEAFF. Here the CDR3 DNA reads TGTGCCAGCAGATCGGGACAGTTGGGGACTGAAGCTTTCTTT.

This CDR3 is CASSLAGWDRGSEQYF. The CDR3, as DNA: TGTGCCAGTAGCCTTGCGGGTTGGGACAGGGGAAGCGAGCAGTACTTC. The V call is TRBV19, the J call TRBJ2-7, with 10 bases aligning to TRBD1. J lost 6 bases, V lost 6 bases, and 14 bases had no gene match. This CDR3 has 16 residues. Germline CDR1 and CDR2: LNHDA and SQIVND (reference sequence). The variable domain in full, completed from reference TRBV19 and TRBJ2-7, reads DGGITQSPKYLFRKEGQNVTLSCEQNLNHDAMYWYRQDPGQGLRLIYYSQIVNDFQKGDIAEGYSVSREKKESFPLTVTSAQKNPTAFYLCASSLAGWDRGSEQYFGPGTRLTVT.

The CDR3 here is CACGRGDGEAFF. The DNA for the CDR3 is TGTGCCTGCGGTAGGGGCGACGGTGAAGCTTTCTTT. V is TRBV6-5 and J is TRBJ1-1, with a possible D match to TRBD1 (5 bases). CDR1 is MNHEY, CDR2 SVGAGI, per germline. Trimming pared 11 bases from V and 7 bases from J, leaving 17 bases between. The CDR3 consists of 12 residues.

The sample holds a few counts of this clone. The J gene is TRBJ1-2, the V gene TRBV6-1; 7 bases match TRBD1. Germline V gives CDR1 MNHNS, CDR2 SASEGT. The V gene end was trimmed by 6 bases and the J gene end by 0 bases; junction bases not matched to a gene: 7. The CDR3 is 15 amino acids. CDR3 bases: TGTGCCAGCAGGCCGGGACAGACACCTAACTATGGCTACACCTTC. Translated: CASRPGQTPNYGYTF.

The CDR3 loop reads CASSLETVSNTGELFF. The CDR3 nucleotides read TGCGCCAGCAGCTTGGAGACAGTTTCGAACACCGGGGAGCTGTTTTTT. The rearrangement links TRBV5-1 to TRBJ2-2; D possibly corresponds to TRBD1 (5 bases). Trimming cost V 0 bases and J 0 bases, with 9 bases left between them. Germline V gives CDR1 SGHRS, CDR2 YFSETQ. The CDR3 spans 16 residues.

There are a few counts of this clone. This chain links TRBV10-3 with TRBJ1-2, with D possibly being TRBD1 (6 bases). Germline-derived CDR1 and CDR2 are ENHRY and SYGVKD. Trimming cost V 3 bases and J 5 bases, with 10 bases left between them. The CDR3 contains 13 residues. This chain's CDR3 is CAISEGGAYGYTF. In nucleotides, the CDR3 is TGTGCCATCAGTGAAGGGGGGGCGTATGGCTACACCTTC.

This clone occurred once. The CDR3: CASRKDMGPDNEQFF. The CDR3 DNA is TGTGCCAGTAGGAAGGACATGGGTCCGGACAATGAGCAGTTCTTC. V gene TRBV19 combines with J gene TRBJ2-1; TRBD1 might be the D (5 bases). Between the trimmed V and J ends, which lost 6 bases and 5 bases, there was a span of 17 bases. In germline, CDR1 is LNHDA, CDR2 SQIVND (reference sequence). This CDR3 spans 15 amino acids.

This chain connects TRBV6-5 to TRBJ1-1; D call uncertain. CDR3 length: 13 residues. The germline V and J ends were trimmed by 8 bases and 3 bases, with 13 bases remaining between them. Germline CDR1 and CDR2: MNHEY and SVGAGI. Here the CDR3 DNA reads TGTGCCAGCTTGGGTCGAGGTCACACTGAAGCTTTCTTT. Residues: CASLGRGHTEAFF.

This CDR3 reads CSARTSGRDTQYF. The CDR3 nucleotides read TGCAGCGCCCGGACTAGCGGGAGGGATACGCAGTATTTT. V is TRBV29-1 and J is TRBJ2-3; TRBD2 matches 14 bases. The CDR3 is made up of 13 amino acids. V lost 7 bases to trimming and J lost 6 bases; unmatched junction nucleotides: 3. The germline V gene has CDR1 SQVTM and CDR2 ANQGSEA.

Notes on this clone: Germline and junction disagree at one end, which may indicate a read error. The V gene is TRBV7-7, the J gene TRBJ2-1; 11 nucleotides align to TRBD1. This CDR3 has 15 residues. Germline V gene lookup returns CDR1 SSHAT and CDR2 FNYEAQ (reference sequence). CDR3 DNA: TGTGCTAGCAGCTTAGGGACAGGGGGGAACAATGAGCAGTTCTTC. This encodes CASSLGTGGNNEQFF.

The chain recombines TRBV7-9 with TRBJ2-1, with 7 bases fitting TRBD2. The CDR3 has 14 residues. The V gene end was trimmed by 7 bases and the J gene end by 7 bases; junction bases not matched to a gene: 10. Germline V gene data show CDR1 as SEHNR and CDR2 as FQNEAQ (reference sequence). Here the CDR3 reads CASTSLGRGNEQFF. The CDR3 nucleotides read TGTGCCAGCACCTCCCTGGGGAGGGGTAATGAGCAGTTCTTC.

The genes are TRBV27 and TRBJ1-3; D remains unclear. V was cut by 5 bases and J by 0 bases, with 11 bases left in between. There are 15 residues in the CDR3. The germline gives CDR1 MNHEY, CDR2 SMNVEV (reference sequence). CDR3 residues: CASSLRYFSGNTIYF. CDR3 bases: TGTGCCAGCAGTCTTCGGTACTTCTCTGGAAACACCATATATTTT.

The chain couples TRBV28 to TRBJ1-1, with D hard to call. V dropped 1 base and J dropped 0 bases, with 3 bases sitting between them. CDR3 size: 13 residues. CDR1 and CDR2 (germline): MDHEN, SYDVKM. The CDR3 loop reads CASSLSLNTEAFF. Here the CDR3 DNA reads TGTGCCAGCAGTTTATCCTTGAACACTGAAGCTTTCTTT.